This T cell receptor beta chain was captured by sequencing in a study of OX40 agonist ivuxolimab in advanced cancers. V lost 4 bases and J lost 0, with 11 bases in between. Germline V gene data show CDR1 as MNHEY and CDR2 as SMNVEV (reference sequence). The CDR3 runs to 15 residues. TCRdb's table, derived via immunoSEQ multiplex PCR, lists solely in-frame clones and lacks some. Of just over 60,000 clones in the sample, approximately 92% were seen once. This material consisted of CD4+ or CD8+ T cells sorted from blood, taken in a trial of the OX40 agonist ivuxolimab. The rearrangement uses TRBV27 and TRBJ2-3, with a possible D match to TRBD2 (6 bases). The receptor was derived from an adult with an advanced solid tumor such as melanoma, head and neck, liver or kidney cancer. For the CDR3, the DNA is TGTGCCAGCAGTTCGATAGCGGCAAGCACAGATACGCAGTATTTT. Its protein is CASSSIAASTDTQYF.